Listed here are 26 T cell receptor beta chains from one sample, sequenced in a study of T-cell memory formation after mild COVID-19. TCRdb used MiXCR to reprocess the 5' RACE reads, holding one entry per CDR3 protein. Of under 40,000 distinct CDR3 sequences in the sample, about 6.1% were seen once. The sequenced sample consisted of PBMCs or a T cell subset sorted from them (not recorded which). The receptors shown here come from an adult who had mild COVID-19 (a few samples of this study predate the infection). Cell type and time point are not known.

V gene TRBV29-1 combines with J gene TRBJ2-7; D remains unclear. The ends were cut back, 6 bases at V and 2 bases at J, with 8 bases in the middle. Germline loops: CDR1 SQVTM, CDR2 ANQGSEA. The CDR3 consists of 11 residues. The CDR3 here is CSVQGPYEQYF. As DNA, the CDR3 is TGCAGCGTGCAAGGACCCTACGAGCAGTACTTC.

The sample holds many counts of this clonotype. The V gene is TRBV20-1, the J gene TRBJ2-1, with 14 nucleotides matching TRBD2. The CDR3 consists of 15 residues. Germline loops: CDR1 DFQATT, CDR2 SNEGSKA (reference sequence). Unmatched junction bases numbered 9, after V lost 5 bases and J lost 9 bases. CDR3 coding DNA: TGCAGTGCTTTGCCGACTAGCGGGAGGGTCGGTGAGCAGTTCTTC. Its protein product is CSALPTSGRVGEQFF.

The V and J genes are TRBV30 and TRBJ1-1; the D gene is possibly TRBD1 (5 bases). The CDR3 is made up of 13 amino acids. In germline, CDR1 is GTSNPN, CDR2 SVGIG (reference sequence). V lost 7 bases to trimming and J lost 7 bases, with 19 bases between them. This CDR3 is CALIKSGRYEAFF. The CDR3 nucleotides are TGTGCCTTGATCAAATCAGGGAGGTATGAAGCTTTCTTT.

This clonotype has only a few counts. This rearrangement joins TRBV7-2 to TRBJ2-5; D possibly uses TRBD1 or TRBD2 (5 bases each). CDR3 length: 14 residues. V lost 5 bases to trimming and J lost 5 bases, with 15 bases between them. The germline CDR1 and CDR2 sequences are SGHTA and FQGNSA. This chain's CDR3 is CASSRPAGAETQYF. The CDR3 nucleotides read TGTGCCAGCAGCCGACCCGCCGGGGCCGAGACCCAGTACTTC.

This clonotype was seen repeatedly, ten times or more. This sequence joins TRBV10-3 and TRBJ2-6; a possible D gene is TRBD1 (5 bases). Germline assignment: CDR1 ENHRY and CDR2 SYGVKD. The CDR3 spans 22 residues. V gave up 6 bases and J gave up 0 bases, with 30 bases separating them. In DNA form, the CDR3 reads TGTGCCATCAGAGACACCACCGATTCACAGGACATCGGAGACTCTGGGGCCAACGTCCTGACTTTC. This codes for CAIRDTTDSQDIGDSGANVLTF.

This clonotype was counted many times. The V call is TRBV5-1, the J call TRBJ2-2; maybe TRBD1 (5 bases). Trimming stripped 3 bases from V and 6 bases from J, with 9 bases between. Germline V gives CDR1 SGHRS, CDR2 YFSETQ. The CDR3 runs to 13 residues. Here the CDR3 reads CASSYDRSGELFF. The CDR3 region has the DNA TGCGCCAGCAGCTATGACAGATCCGGGGAGCTGTTTTTT.

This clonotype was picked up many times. Here the CDR3 reads CASSRRTRGYYLEGGTDTQYF. CDR3 bases: TGTGCCAGCAGCCGGCGGACCCGCGGATATTACCTAGAAGGGGGCACAGATACGCAGTATTTT. The chain uses TRBV7-2 and TRBJ2-3; D may be TRBD1 (5 bases). Germline assignment: CDR1 SGHTA and CDR2 FQGNSA. The CDR3 totals 21 residues. The ends were cut back, 5 bases at V and 1 base at J, with 31 bases in the middle. Combining the CDR3 with reference TRBV7-2 and TRBJ2-3 gives the whole variable domain GAGVSQSPSNKVTEKGKDVELRCDPISGHTALYWYRQSLGQGLEFLIYFQGNSAPDKSGLPSDRFSAERTGGSVSTLTIQRTQQEDSAVYLCASSRRTRGYYLEGGTDTQYFGPGTRLTVL.

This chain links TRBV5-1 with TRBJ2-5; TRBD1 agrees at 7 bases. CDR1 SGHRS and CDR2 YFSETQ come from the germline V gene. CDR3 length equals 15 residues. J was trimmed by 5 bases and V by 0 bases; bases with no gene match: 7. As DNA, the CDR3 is TGCGCCAGCAGCTTGGAGGGACAGCGAGGGGAGACCCAGTACTTC. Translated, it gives CASSLEGQRGETQYF.

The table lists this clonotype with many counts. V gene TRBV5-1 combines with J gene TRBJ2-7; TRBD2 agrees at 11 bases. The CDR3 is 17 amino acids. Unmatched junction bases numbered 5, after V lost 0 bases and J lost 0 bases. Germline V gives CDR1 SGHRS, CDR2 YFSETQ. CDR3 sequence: CASSLGPTSGVSYEQYF. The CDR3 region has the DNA TGCGCCAGCAGCTTGGGACCGACTAGCGGGGTCTCCTACGAGCAGTACTTC.

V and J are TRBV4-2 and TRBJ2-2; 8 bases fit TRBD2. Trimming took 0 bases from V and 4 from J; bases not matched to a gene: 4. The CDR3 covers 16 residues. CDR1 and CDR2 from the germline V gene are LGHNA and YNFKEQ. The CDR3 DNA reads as TGTGCCAGCAGCCAAGATCCGGGGGGGGCCACCGGGGAGCTGTTTTTT. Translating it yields CASSQDPGGATGELFF.

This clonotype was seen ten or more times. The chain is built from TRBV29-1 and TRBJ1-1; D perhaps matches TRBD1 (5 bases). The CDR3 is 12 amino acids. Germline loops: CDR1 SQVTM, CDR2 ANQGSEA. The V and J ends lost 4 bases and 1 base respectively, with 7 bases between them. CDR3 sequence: CSVGGWNTEAFF. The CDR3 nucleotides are TGCAGCGTTGGGGGGTGGAACACTGAAGCTTTCTTT.

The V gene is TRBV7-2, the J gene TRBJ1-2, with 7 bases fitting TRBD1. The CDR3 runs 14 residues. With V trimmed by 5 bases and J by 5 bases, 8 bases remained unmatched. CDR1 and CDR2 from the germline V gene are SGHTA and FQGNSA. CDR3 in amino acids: CASSRARQGYGYTF. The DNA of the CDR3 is TGTGCCAGCAGCCGTGCGAGACAGGGATATGGCTACACCTTC.

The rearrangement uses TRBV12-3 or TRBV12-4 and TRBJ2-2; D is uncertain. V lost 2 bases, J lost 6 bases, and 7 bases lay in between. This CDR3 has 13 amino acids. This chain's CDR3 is CASSLRRAGELFF. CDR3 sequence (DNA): TGTGCCAGCAGTTTACGAAGGGCCGGGGAGCTGTTTTTT.

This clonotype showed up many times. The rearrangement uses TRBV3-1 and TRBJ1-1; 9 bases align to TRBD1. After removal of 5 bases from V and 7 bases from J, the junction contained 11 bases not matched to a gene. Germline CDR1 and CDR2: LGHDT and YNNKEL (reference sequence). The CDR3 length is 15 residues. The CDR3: CASSYGQGKLGEAFF. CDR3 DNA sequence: TGTGCCAGCAGCTATGGACAGGGGAAATTAGGTGAAGCTTTCTTT.

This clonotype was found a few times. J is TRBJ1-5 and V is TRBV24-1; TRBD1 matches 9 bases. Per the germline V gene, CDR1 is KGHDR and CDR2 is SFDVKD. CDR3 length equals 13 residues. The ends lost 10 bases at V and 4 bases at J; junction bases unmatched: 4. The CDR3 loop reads CATGTGLNQPQHF. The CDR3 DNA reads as TGTGCCACAGGGACAGGGTTGAATCAGCCCCAGCATTTT.

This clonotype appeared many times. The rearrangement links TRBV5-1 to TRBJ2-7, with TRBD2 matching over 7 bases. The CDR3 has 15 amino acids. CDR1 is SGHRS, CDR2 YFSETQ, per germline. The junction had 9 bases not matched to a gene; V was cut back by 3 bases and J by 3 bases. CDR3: CASSSGGRAFYEQYF. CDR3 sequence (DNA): TGCGCCAGCAGCTCGGGGGGAAGGGCTTTCTACGAGCAGTACTTC.

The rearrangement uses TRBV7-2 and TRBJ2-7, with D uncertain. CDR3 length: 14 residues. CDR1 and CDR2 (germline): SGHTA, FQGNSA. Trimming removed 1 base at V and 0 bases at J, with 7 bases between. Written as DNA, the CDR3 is TGTGCCAGCAGCTTAGACGGTAGCTCCTACGAGCAGTACTTC. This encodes CASSLDGSSYEQYF.

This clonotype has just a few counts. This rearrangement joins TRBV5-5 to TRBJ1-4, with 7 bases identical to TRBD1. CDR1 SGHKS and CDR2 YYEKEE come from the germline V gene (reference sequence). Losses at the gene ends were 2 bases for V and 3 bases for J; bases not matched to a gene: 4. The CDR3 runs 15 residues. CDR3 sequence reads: CASSFRDSANEKLFF. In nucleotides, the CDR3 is TGTGCCAGCAGCTTCCGGGACAGTGCTAATGAAAAACTGTTTTTT.

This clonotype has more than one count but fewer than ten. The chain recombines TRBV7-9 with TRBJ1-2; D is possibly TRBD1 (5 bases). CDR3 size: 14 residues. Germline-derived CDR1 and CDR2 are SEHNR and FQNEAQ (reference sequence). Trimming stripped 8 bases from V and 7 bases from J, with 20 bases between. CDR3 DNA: TGTGCCAGCCTTCCTTACGAGGGGCTGGGTGGCTACACCTTC. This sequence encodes CASLPYEGLGGYTF. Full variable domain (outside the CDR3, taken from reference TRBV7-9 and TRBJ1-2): DTGVSQNPRHKITKRGQNVTFRCDPISEHNRLYWYRQTLGQGPEFLTYFQNEAQLEKSRLLSDRFSAERPKGSFSTLEIQRTEQGDSAMYLCASLPYEGLGGYTFGSGTRLTVV.

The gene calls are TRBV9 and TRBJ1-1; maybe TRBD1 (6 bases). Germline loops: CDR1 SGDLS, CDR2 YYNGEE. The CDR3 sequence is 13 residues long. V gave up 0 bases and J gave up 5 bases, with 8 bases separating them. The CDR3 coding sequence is TGTGCCAGCAGCGTAGGGGGGCGAACTGAAGCTTTCTTT. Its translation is CASSVGGRTEAFF.

This CDR3 reads CASSQGDEAFF. In nucleotides, the CDR3 is TGTGCCAGCAGCCAGGGAGATGAAGCTTTCTTT. V is TRBV14 and J is TRBJ1-1, with D unresolved. The CDR3 covers 11 residues. V lost 3 bases and J lost 7, with 6 bases in between. Germline values: CDR1 SGHDN, CDR2 FVKESK.

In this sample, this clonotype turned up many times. The CDR3 spells CASSSKRGGRNEQFF. CDR3 nucleotide sequence: TGTGCCAGCAGTTCAAAGCGGGGGGGCCGAAATGAGCAGTTCTTC. The chain carries TRBV4-2 and TRBJ2-1, with TRBD2 matching over 10 bases. CDR1 and CDR2 from the germline V gene are LGHNA and YNFKEQ. CDR3 length: 15 amino acids. V lost 6 bases to trimming and J lost 7 bases; unmatched junction nucleotides: 9.

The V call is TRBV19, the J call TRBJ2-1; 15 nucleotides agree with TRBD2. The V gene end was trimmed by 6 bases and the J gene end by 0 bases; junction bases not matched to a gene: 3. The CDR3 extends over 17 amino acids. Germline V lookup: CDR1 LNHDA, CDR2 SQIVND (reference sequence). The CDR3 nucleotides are TGTGCCAGTAGCAGGACTAGCGGGGGGGGCTCCTACAATGAGCAGTTCTTC. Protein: CASSRTSGGGSYNEQFF. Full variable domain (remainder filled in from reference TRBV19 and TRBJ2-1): DGGITQSPKYLFRKEGQNVTLSCEQNLNHDAMYWYRQDPGQGLRLIYYSQIVNDFQKGDIAEGYSVSREKKESFPLTVTSAQKNPTAFYLCASSRTSGGGSYNEQFFGPGTRLTVL.

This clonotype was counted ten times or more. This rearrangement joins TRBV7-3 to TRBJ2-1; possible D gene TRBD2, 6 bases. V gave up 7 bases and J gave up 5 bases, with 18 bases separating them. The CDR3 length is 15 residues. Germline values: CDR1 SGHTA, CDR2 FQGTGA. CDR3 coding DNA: TGTGCCAGCATTACTGGCGGGACTTGCAACAATGAGCAGTTCTTC. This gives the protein CASITGGTCNNEQFF.

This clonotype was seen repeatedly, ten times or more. CDR3 DNA: TGCGCCAGCAGCTTAGAGGCAAATACGCAGTATTTT. Translation: CASSLEANTQYF. The chain employs TRBV5-1 and TRBJ2-3; D is unclear. Germline values: CDR1 SGHRS, CDR2 YFSETQ. CDR3 size: 12 residues. V dropped 2 bases and J dropped 7 bases, with 8 bases sitting between them.

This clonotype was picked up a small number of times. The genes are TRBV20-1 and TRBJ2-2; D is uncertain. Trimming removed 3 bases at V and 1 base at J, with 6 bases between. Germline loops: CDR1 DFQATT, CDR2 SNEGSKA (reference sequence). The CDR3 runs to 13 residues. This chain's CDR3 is CSARPRNTGELFF. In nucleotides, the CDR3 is TGCAGTGCTAGGCCCCGGAACACCGGGGAGCTGTTTTTT.